One and the same sample provided the 22 T cell receptor beta chains below, sequenced in a study of blood T cells in healthy people across ages. Using a J-beta primer mix together with a sample-barcoded 5' primer, a second PCR was run for about 6 to 11 cycles. MiXCR, applied by TCRdb to the 5' RACE reads, yields one record per CDR3 protein. The sample holds roughly 700,000 distinct CDR3 sequences; around 45% are singletons and the top ten take approximately 32%. The source material was blood. These receptors came from a woman aged 55-70 years in good health.

The chain joins TRBV29-1 to TRBJ2-1; D may be TRBD2 (6 bases). The germline V and J ends were trimmed by 0 bases and 10 bases, with 10 bases remaining between them. The CDR3 contains 12 residues. Germline assignment: CDR1 SQVTM and CDR2 ANQGSEA. The CDR3 nucleotides are TGCAGCGTTGAAGATGTGGGGGGAGAGCAGTTCTTC. Protein: CSVEDVGGEQFF.

This clonotype was detected only once. J is TRBJ1-2 and V is TRBV20-1; D call uncertain. Per germline, CDR1 DFQATT and CDR2 SNEGSKA (reference sequence). Deletions cut 0 bases from V and 6 bases from J, with 8 bases between. The CDR3 is 12 amino acids. CDR3 loop: CSARDHGHGYTF. As DNA, the CDR3 is TGCAGTGCTAGAGATCATGGGCATGGCTACACCTTC.

The chain combines TRBV7-3 with TRBJ2-3, with D perhaps TRBD2 (5 bases). V was clipped by 0 bases and J by 5 bases, with 12 bases between them. This CDR3 has 15 amino acids. Per germline, CDR1 SGHTA and CDR2 FQGTGA. CDR3 in DNA: TGTGCCAGCAGCTTAACTTGGAGGTTAGAAGATACGCAGTATTTT. Protein: CASSLTWRLEDTQYF.

The chain combines TRBV10-3 with TRBJ2-2; D ambiguous. V lost 6 bases to trimming and J lost 0 bases, with 5 bases between them. CDR3 length equals 13 residues. Germline assignment: CDR1 ENHRY and CDR2 SYGVKD. CDR3 loop: CAIRTANTGELFF. The DNA for the CDR3 is TGTGCCATCAGGACGGCGAACACCGGGGAGCTGTTTTTT.

A single count supports this clonotype. Possible read error: a much larger clone is one base away. The chain combines TRBV7-2 with TRBJ2-7; TRBD2 is a possible D gene (6 bases). The CDR3 has 14 residues. Per the germline V gene, CDR1 is SGHTA and CDR2 is FQGNSA. CDR3 protein: CVSSVATSTREQYF. The CDR3 DNA is TGTGTCAGCAGCGTAGCCACTAGCACGCGAGAGCAGTACTTC.

The chain employs TRBV3-1 and TRBJ2-3; 7 bases are shared with TRBD2. The germline V gene encodes CDR1 LGHDT and CDR2 YNNKEL (reference sequence). V dropped 6 bases and J dropped 12; count of bases not matched to a gene: 6. The CDR3 loop spans 11 amino acids. CDR3 amino acids: CASRGAGPQYF. CDR3 coding DNA: TGTGCCAGCAGAGGAGCGGGGCCCCAGTATTTT.

Remarks on this clonotype: This may arise from a read error, as a much more abundant clone is one base away. The chain uses TRBV4-3 and TRBJ2-1; possibly TRBD1 for D (5 bases). Per the germline V gene, CDR1 is LGHNA and CDR2 is YSLEER. The CDR3 loop spans 15 amino acids. CDR3 sequence: CAGSPQGNFYDEQFF. The CDR3 nucleotides read TGCGCCGGCAGCCCTCAGGGCAACTTTTATGATGAGCAGTTCTTC.

The rearrangement joins TRBV5-1 to TRBJ2-7, with 12 nucleotides matching TRBD1. Looked up from germline, CDR1 is SGHRS and CDR2 is YFSETQ. After removal of 4 bases from V and 7 bases from J, the junction contained 9 bases not matched to a gene. The CDR3 covers 15 residues. CDR3: CASSPGTGGYNEQYF. For the CDR3, the DNA is TGCGCCAGCAGCCCGGGGACAGGGGGCTACAATGAGCAGTACTTC. Drawing the rest from reference TRBV5-1 and TRBJ2-7, the complete variable domain is KAGVTQTPRYLIKTRGQQVTLSCSPISGHRSVSWYQQTPGQGLQFLFEYFSETQRNKGNFPGRFSGRQFSNSRSEMNVSTLELGDSALYLCASSPGTGGYNEQYFGPGTRLTVT.

V usage is TRBV11-2 and J usage is TRBJ2-1; D not certain. Trimming cost V 5 bases and J 8 bases, with 16 bases left between them. CDR3 size: 14 residues. The germline gives CDR1 SGHAT, CDR2 FQNNGV. CDR3 sequence reads: CASSPQPGSDEQFF. DNA of the CDR3: TGTGCCAGCAGCCCCCAGCCCGGGTCGGATGAGCAGTTCTTC.

This rearrangement joins TRBV10-3 to TRBJ2-7; no clear D gene. CDR3 length equals 14 residues. Germline CDR1 is ENHRY and CDR2 is SYGVKD. V was trimmed by 0 bases and J by 6 bases, leaving 12 bases between them. DNA for the CDR3: TGTGCCATCAGTGAGTCGGGCGGCTGGGGCGAGCAGTACTTC. This codes for CAISESGGWGEQYF.

This clonotype has ten or more counts. V is TRBV9 and J is TRBJ2-3; D remains unclear. The germline V gene has CDR1 SGDLS and CDR2 YYNGEE. V dropped 3 bases and J dropped 4 bases, with 6 bases sitting between them. The CDR3 is 12 residues long. CDR3 sequence reads: CASSAQSDTQYF. For the CDR3, the DNA is TGTGCCAGCAGCGCCCAGTCAGATACGCAGTATTTT.

This clonotype was detected only a few times. This chain uses TRBV28 with TRBJ2-5; either TRBD1 or TRBD2 may supply D (5 bases each). Germline values: CDR1 MDHEN, CDR2 SYDVKM. Trimming stripped 6 bases from V and 1 base from J, with 15 bases between. The CDR3 contains 15 residues. DNA of the CDR3: TGTGCCAGCAGGGATACGGGGACGCCCCAAGAGACCCAGTACTTC. Its translation: CASRDTGTPQETQYF.

This chain connects TRBV6-2 or TRBV6-3 to TRBJ2-3, with TRBD2 identical over 8 bases. This CDR3 region has 17 residues. Trimming took 2 bases from V and 6 from J; bases not matched to a gene: 13. CDR1 is MNHEY and CDR2 is SVGEGT in the germline V gene. The CDR3 sequence: CASSYRFRAGVSDTQYF. Here the CDR3 DNA reads TGTGCCAGCAGTTACCGCTTTCGAGCGGGAGTGTCGGATACGCAGTATTTT.

This clonotype has more than one count but fewer than ten. The rearrangement uses TRBV29-1 and TRBJ1-4; D gene unclear. The CDR3 covers 14 residues. V lost 6 bases and J lost 3, with 14 bases in between. Per the germline V gene, CDR1 is SQVTM and CDR2 is ANQGSEA. CDR3 coding DNA: TGCAGCGTAGCTTCACCGAACGCTAATGAAAAACTGTTTTTT. Its translation: CSVASPNANEKLFF.

This clonotype was seen more than once but under ten times. The chain is built from TRBV28 and TRBJ2-5, with D uncertain. The CDR3 totals 14 residues. V lost 1 base and J 2 bases, leaving 8 bases between the germline ends. Germline CDR1 is MDHEN and CDR2 is SYDVKM. The CDR3 DNA reads as TGTGCCAGCAGTTTATTTCAGGCACAAGAGACCCAGTACTTC. It codes for CASSLFQAQETQYF.

The gene calls are TRBV7-9 and TRBJ2-3; the D is unclear. CDR1 and CDR2 (germline): SEHNR, FQNEAQ (reference sequence). The length of the CDR3 is 17 residues. V lost 5 bases and J 1 base, leaving 19 bases between the germline ends. The CDR3 spells CASSNKARRLGTDTQYF. The CDR3 coding sequence is TGTGCCAGCAGCAACAAGGCCCGCCGTCTAGGCACAGATACGCAGTATTTT.

The chain recombines TRBV20-1 with TRBJ2-2; unclear D gene. Trimming left V 3 bases short and J 2 bases short, with 10 bases between. Germline CDR1 reads DFQATT; CDR2 reads SNEGSKA (reference sequence). The CDR3 sequence is 14 residues long. CDR3 coding DNA: TGCAGTGCTAGGGTCCGGGCTAACACCGGGGAGCTGTTTTTT. Translating it yields CSARVRANTGELFF.

The J gene is TRBJ2-1, the V gene TRBV20-1; possible D gene TRBD2, 5 bases. V lost 3 bases to trimming and J lost 6 bases, with 15 bases between them. Germline V lookup: CDR1 DFQATT, CDR2 SNEGSKA (reference sequence). The length of the CDR3 is 14 residues. The chain's CDR3 is CSASMGSGVNEQFF. DNA for the CDR3: TGCAGTGCTAGCATGGGGAGCGGTGTCAATGAGCAGTTCTTC.

This clonotype was found a few times. The gene calls are TRBV7-8 and TRBJ2-7; D is perhaps TRBD2 (5 bases). The V gene lost 7 bases and the J gene lost 6 bases, with 19 bases spanning the gap. Germline assignment: CDR1 SGHVS and CDR2 FQNEAQ. CDR3 size: 14 residues. This chain's CDR3 is CASTPRGGGSEQYF. The DNA of the CDR3 is TGTGCCAGCACTCCCCGTGGAGGAGGTAGCGAGCAGTACTTC.

The chain is built from TRBV7-9 and TRBJ2-7, with D uncertain. The CDR3 loop spans 13 amino acids. The germline gives CDR1 SEHNR, CDR2 FQNEAQ (reference sequence). The V end was cut by 5 bases, the J end by 4 bases, with 12 bases between. For the CDR3, the DNA is TGTGCCAGCAGCCCCCTTTGGTTATACGAGCAGTACTTC. Translation: CASSPLWLYEQYF. Combining the CDR3 with reference TRBV7-9 and TRBJ2-7 gives the whole variable domain DTGVSQNPRHKITKRGQNVTFRCDPISEHNRLYWYRQTLGQGPEFLTYFQNEAQLEKSRLLSDRFSAERPKGSFSTLEIQRTEQGDSAMYLCASSPLWLYEQYFGPGTRLTVT.

The chain recombines TRBV9 with TRBJ2-7; weak D call: TRBD2 (6 bases). Germline lookup yields CDR1 SGDLS and CDR2 YYNGEE. V was trimmed by 0 bases and J by 7 bases, leaving 14 bases between them. The CDR3 is 14 residues long. The CDR3 DNA reads as TGTGCCAGCAGCGTAGACGGGGGATGGAAAGAGCAGTACTTC. It is translated as CASSVDGGWKEQYF.

The V and J genes are TRBV6-5 and TRBJ2-1; 13 nucleotides agree with TRBD2. Germline V gene sequence: CDR1 MNHEY, CDR2 SVGAGI. After removal of 0 bases from V and 7 bases from J, the junction contained 6 bases not matched to a gene. The CDR3 totals 17 residues. The CDR3 region is CASSYSVPGLAGNEQFF. The CDR3 coding sequence is TGTGCCAGCAGTTACTCCGTTCCGGGACTAGCGGGAAATGAGCAGTTCTTC.